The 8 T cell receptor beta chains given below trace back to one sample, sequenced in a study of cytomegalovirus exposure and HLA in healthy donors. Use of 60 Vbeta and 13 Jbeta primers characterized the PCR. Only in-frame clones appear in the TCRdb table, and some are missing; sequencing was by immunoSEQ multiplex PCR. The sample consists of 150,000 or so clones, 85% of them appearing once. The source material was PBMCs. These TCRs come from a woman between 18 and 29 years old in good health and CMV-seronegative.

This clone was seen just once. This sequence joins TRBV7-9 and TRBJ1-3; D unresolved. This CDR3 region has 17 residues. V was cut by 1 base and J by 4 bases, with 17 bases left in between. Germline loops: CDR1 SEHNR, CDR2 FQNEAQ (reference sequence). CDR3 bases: TGTGCCAGCAGCTTAGGGGGTCTTGGAGGACTCGGAAACACCATATATTTT. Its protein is CASSLGGLGGLGNTIYF. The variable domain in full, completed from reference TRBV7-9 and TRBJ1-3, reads DTGVSQNPRHKITKRGQNVTFRCDPISEHNRLYWYRQTLGQGPEFLTYFQNEAQLEKSRLLSDRFSAERPKGSFSTLEIQRTEQGDSAMYLCASSLGGLGGLGNTIYFGEGSWLTVV.

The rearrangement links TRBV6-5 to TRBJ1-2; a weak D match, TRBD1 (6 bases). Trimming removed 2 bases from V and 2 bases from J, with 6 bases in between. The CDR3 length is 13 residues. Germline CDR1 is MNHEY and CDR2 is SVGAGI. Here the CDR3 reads CASSYDRNYGYTF. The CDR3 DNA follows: TGTGCCAGCAGTTACGACAGGAACTATGGCTACACCTTC.

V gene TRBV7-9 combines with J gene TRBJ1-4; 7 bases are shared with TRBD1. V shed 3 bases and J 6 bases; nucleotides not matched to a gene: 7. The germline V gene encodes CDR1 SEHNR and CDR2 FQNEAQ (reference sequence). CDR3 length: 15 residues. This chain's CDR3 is CASSLRGGLDEKLFF. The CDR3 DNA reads TGTGCCAGCAGCTTGAGAGGGGGCTTGGATGAAAAACTGTTTTTT. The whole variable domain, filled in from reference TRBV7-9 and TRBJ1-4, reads DTGVSQNPRHKITKRGQNVTFRCDPISEHNRLYWYRQTLGQGPEFLTYFQNEAQLEKSRLLSDRFSAERPKGSFSTLEIQRTEQGDSAMYLCASSLRGGLDEKLFFGSGTQLSVL.

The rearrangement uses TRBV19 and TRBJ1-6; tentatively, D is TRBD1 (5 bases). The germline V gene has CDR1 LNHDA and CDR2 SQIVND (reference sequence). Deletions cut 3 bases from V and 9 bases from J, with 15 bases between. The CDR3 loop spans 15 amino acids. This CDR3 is CASSIGSTAGSPLHF. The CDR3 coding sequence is TGTGCCAGTAGTATTGGGTCGACAGCCGGTTCACCCCTCCACTTT.

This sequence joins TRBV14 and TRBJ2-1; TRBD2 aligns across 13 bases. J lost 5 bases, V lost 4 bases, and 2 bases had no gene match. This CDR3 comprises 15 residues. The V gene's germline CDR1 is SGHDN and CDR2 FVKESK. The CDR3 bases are TGTGCCAGCAGCCCGGGACTAGCGGGAAACAATGAGCAGTTCTTC. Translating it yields CASSPGLAGNNEQFF.

The CDR3 protein is CASSLAGGLYEQYF. Here the CDR3 DNA reads TGTGCCAGCAGTTTAGCTGGGGGCTTATACGAGCAGTACTTC. This sequence joins TRBV28 and TRBJ2-7; tentative D call: TRBD1 (6 bases). The length of the CDR3 is 14 residues. V was shortened by 2 bases and J by 4 bases, with 12 bases between the two germline ends. CDR1 and CDR2 from the germline V gene are MDHEN and SYDVKM.

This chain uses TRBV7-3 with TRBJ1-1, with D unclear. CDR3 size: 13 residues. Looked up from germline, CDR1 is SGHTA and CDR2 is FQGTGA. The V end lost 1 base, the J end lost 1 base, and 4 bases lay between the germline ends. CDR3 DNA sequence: TGTGCCAGCAGCTTAAACTCGAACACTGAAGCTTTCTTT. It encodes CASSLNSNTEAFF.

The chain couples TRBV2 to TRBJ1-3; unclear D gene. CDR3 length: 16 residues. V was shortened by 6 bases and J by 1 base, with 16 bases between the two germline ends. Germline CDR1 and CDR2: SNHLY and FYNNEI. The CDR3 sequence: CASSPLRRGSGNTIYF. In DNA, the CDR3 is TGTGCCAGCAGCCCCCTCCGGAGAGGGTCTGGAAACACCATATATTTT. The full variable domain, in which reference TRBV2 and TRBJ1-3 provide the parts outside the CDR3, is EPEVTQTPSHQVTQMGQEVILRCVPISNHLYFYWYRQILGQKVEFLVSFYNNEISEKSEIFDDQFSVERPDGSNFTLKIRSTKLEDSAMYFCASSPLRRGSGNTIYFGEGSWLTVV.